Detailed here is one T cell receptor beta chain. Its target antigen remains unknown. Within one base of it there is no much larger clone, and no base qualities were kept. This sample is drawn from a study of shared clonotypes between healthy human individuals (dated by TCRdb to 2020 to 2022). About the full investigation: Three men and a couple of women, aged 18 to 49 years, made up the cohort. For each donor, three plates each were used for CD4 naive and CD4 memory, two plates were used for CD8 naive, and one plate was used for CD8 memory. To estimate repertoire size and how much clonotypes are shared between individuals, the study performed deep sequencing of blood TCR repertoires from a few healthy adults. Libraries were prepared and TCR repertoires were sequenced by different laboratories using diverse techniques, in order to increase sequencing depth and limit assay-specific biases. Leukapheresis yielded between about 0.9 and 9 billion PBMCs per donor. General findings and caveats noted by the study authors: Approximately 5% of naive CD4, 3.5% of naive CD8, approximately 2.2% of memory CD4, and approximately 0.4% of memory CD8 clonotypes were shared across four donors. Incomplete sequencing was indicated by rarefaction of sorted-subset datasets, despite the large sequencing depth. Only blood was sampled, and tissue TCR repertoires likely differ from those in blood. Naive subsets generally had larger estimated clonotype richness than memory subsets did. The small number of donors limited the genetic and exposure-history diversity represented. Pairwise subsampling indicated that sequencing depth was expected to affect the degree of clonotype sharing among donors. Compared with non-shared clonotypes, clonotypes shared by all four sorted-subset donors had higher generation probabilities.

CDR1 and CDR2 were assigned from the germline V gene as MDHEN and SYDVKM. Trimming accounts for 6 bases at V and 6 bases at J, while the number of junction bases matched to no gene is 10. Taken from cysteine to phenylalanine, the CDR3 has 14 residues. Solely the CDR3 DNA is kept, with 42 bases framed from the first base. Donors were healthy HIV-negative adults with no recently reported acute infections or vaccinations. Every donor was a Caucasian adult living in Nashville, Tennessee, USA. CD4+ T cells were enriched by magnetic negative selection; naive cells were then positively selected on CD45RA, and the negative fraction formed the memory subset. After blood collection by leukapheresis, PBMCs were isolated using Ficoll-Histopaque density gradient centrifugation and then cryopreserved in the vapor phase of liquid nitrogen. Purity and quantity of every magnetically sorted T cell population were checked by analytical flow cytometry. Genomic DNA was isolated from each sorted fraction and quantified by UV absorbance on a Nanodrop 2000c.

Using the deep immunoSEQ assay, TCR CDR3 regions were amplified from genomic DNA by multiplex PCR. Extracted genomic DNA from each cell subset was spread evenly across all wells of several immunoSEQ 96-well plates, with each plate serving as a replicate. For sorted subsets, around 0.2 ug genomic DNA, equal to some 30,000 T cell genomes, was loaded into each replicate PCR. Purified libraries were measured with a Qubit 3.0 fluorometer, size-checked on a Bioanalyzer 2100, and measured again with the KAPA Library Quantification kit. Every immunoSEQ 96-well plate was sequenced on a separate single-read 150-cycle Illumina NextSeq 550 flow cell. Per the original workflow: The immunoSEQ output contained only junctional sequences without quality scores, so filtering could not match that applied to full-length reads. To assign V/J genes and CDR3, sequences were annotated against IMGT germline references using PyIR, a Python wrapper for IgBLAST v1.9. Reads with weak V/J assignments (E-value above 1e-6), missing CDR3, stop codons, out-of-frame junctions, or ambiguous translated residues were removed. V3J clonotypes were defined as sequences sharing an identical inferred V gene, J gene, and CDR3 amino acid sequence. Percentage overlap between repertoires was computed as shared unique clonotypes divided by the size of the smaller repertoire. RTK rarefaction, the Chao1 estimator, and Recon v2.1 estimates of unobserved clonotypes were used to assess repertoire richness. For all TCRbeta clonotypes obtained by the gDNA method from four donors, generation probabilities were computed with OLGA. TCRdb obtained this table from immuneACCESS and retained in-frame rearrangements with V and J assigned. These tables miss some clones; where compared with another copy, unresolved V genes account for less than half of the shortfall, and the remainder is unexplained. D and trimming were read from the DNA, whereas the V and J calls and clone size are those reported in that table. The sample contains 150,000 to 200,000 clones, 90% to 95% of them found a single time. The top ten clonotypes cover 0.067% of the sample.

The sequence is built from TRBV28 and TRBJ1-2; 7 junctional bases match TRBD1. The sequence came from a woman in her thirties in good health. What was sequenced was naive CD4+ T cells sorted from blood. Reading the label with the study, this specimen's cell subset or site is: CD45RA+ positively selected. The CDR3 here reads CASSTRQTGNGYTF. The bases read TGTGCCAGCAGCACCCGCCAGACAGGGAATGGCTACACCTTC.